These 18 T cell receptor beta chains were sequenced from one sample in a study of blood T cell repertoires in COVID-19. Sequenced by immunoSEQ multiplex PCR; TCRdb stores in-frame clones only, minus some. Of over 150,000 clones in the sample, around 80% were seen once. Specimen: peripheral blood. The receptor source for this set is a woman between 65 and 79 years old who had recovered from COVID-19.

This clone was seen once. V gene TRBV19 combines with J gene TRBJ2-6; the D is unclear. Trimming removed 2 bases at V and 3 bases at J, with 8 bases between. The germline CDR1 and CDR2 sequences are LNHDA and SQIVND (reference sequence). The CDR3 sequence is 15 residues long. The CDR3 coding sequence is TGTGCCAGTAGTATATTCCAGGTTGGGGCCAACGTCCTGACTTTC. Encoded protein: CASSIFQVGANVLTF.

The chain employs TRBV9 and TRBJ2-2; tentative D call: TRBD1 (6 bases). From germline, CDR1 is SGDLS and CDR2 YYNGEE. The CDR3 extends over 15 amino acids. The V end was cut by 4 bases, the J end by 6 bases, with 16 bases between. The CDR3 reads CASSPLGAVPGELFF. Written as DNA, the CDR3 is TGTGCCAGCAGCCCCTTGGGGGCGGTGCCCGGGGAGCTGTTTTTT. Supplemented by reference TRBV9 and TRBJ2-2, the full variable domain reads DSGVTQTPKHLITATGQRVTLRCSPRSGDLSVYWYQQSLDQGLQFLIQYYNGEERAKGNILERFSAQQFPDLHSELNLSSLELGDSALYFCASSPLGAVPGELFFGEGSRLTVL.

In its sample, this clone was seen once. This rearrangement joins TRBV27 to TRBJ2-7; tentatively, D is TRBD1 (6 bases). Germline V lookup: CDR1 MNHEY, CDR2 SMNVEV (reference sequence). The CDR3 sequence is 13 residues long. V was clipped by 4 bases and J by 8 bases, with 15 bases between them. CDR3 sequence reads: CASSWGTPGKQYF. The CDR3 DNA follows: TGTGCCAGCAGTTGGGGGACACCGGGAAAGCAGTACTTC.

This sequence joins TRBV19 and TRBJ2-4; a weak D match, TRBD2 (6 bases). The CDR3 totals 13 residues. Between the trimmed V and J ends, which lost 1 base and 15 bases, there was a span of 16 bases. In germline, CDR1 is LNHDA, CDR2 SQIVND (reference sequence). This CDR3 reads CASSIGRGGRGYF. The CDR3 nucleotides are TGTGCCAGTAGTATAGGGCGGGGCGGCCGGGGGTACTTC.

The rearrangement links TRBV29-1 to TRBJ1-2; 10 bases agree with TRBD1. The CDR3 length is 14 residues. Germline lookup yields CDR1 SQVTM and CDR2 ANQGSEA. With 4 bases clipped from V and 4 bases from J, the junction kept 6 bases outside the gene matches. The CDR3 DNA sequence: TGCAGCGTTGCCCCGCGACAGGGGGCCTATGGCTACACCTTC. Its translation is CSVAPRQGAYGYTF.

This chain connects TRBV28 to TRBJ2-7, with TRBD1 matching 9 bases. The CDR3 sequence is 16 residues long. The J segment lost 4 bases and the V segment lost 2 bases, leaving 9 bases of the junction unmatched. CDR1 is MDHEN, CDR2 SYDVKM, per germline. The chain's CDR3 is CASSLVPGTGPYEQYF. The CDR3 DNA is TGTGCCAGCAGTTTAGTCCCTGGGACAGGGCCATACGAGCAGTACTTC.

This clone showed up just a few times. This sequence joins TRBV29-1 and TRBJ1-3; D is possibly TRBD1 (5 bases). Germline V gene lookup returns CDR1 SQVTM and CDR2 ANQGSEA. This CDR3 contains 14 residues. V lost 6 bases, J lost 3 bases, and 15 bases lay in between. The CDR3 nucleotides read TGCAGCGTCCATGGGGGGGTCCTTGGAAACACCATATATTTT. Translation: CSVHGGVLGNTIYF. Filled out from reference TRBV29-1 and TRBJ1-3, the complete variable domain reads SAVISQKPSRDICQRGTSLTIQCQVDSQVTMMFWYRQQPGQSLTLIATANQGSEATYESGFVIDKFPISRPNLTFSTLTVSNMSPEDSSIYLCSVHGGVLGNTIYFGEGSWLTVV.

This rearrangement joins TRBV10-1 to TRBJ2-1, with D perhaps TRBD2 (6 bases). This CDR3 is 13 amino acids long. The ends were cut back, 4 bases at V and 7 bases at J, with 11 bases in the middle. Germline CDR1 WNHNN, CDR2 SYGVQD (reference sequence). CDR3: CASSGSGGNEQFF. Written as DNA, the CDR3 is TGCGCCAGCAGTGGTAGCGGAGGGAATGAGCAGTTCTTC.

Concerning this clone: Compared with germline, one end of the junction differs, possibly owing to a read error. The chain combines TRBV9 with TRBJ1-1; a possible D gene is TRBD1 (5 bases). Germline V gene data show CDR1 as SGDLS and CDR2 as YYNGEE. The CDR3 length is 14 residues. CDR3 DNA: TGTGCCGGCAGCTCCGGCGGGGGTAGCACTGAAGCTTTCTTT. Encoded protein: CAGSSGGGSTEAFF.

The CDR3 is CATSRDLYPGYGYTF. CDR3 in DNA: TGTGCCACCAGCAGAGATCTATACCCCGGCTATGGCTACACCTTC. J is TRBJ1-2 and V is TRBV15; D unclear. Trimming cost V 0 bases and J 4 bases, with 12 bases left between them. CDR3 length: 15 residues. From germline, CDR1 is LNHNV and CDR2 YYDKDF (reference sequence).

The chain couples TRBV9 to TRBJ2-2; 8 bases line up with TRBD2. V trimming: 1 base; J trimming: 3 bases; junction bases outside the gene matches: 5. CDR1 SGDLS and CDR2 YYNGEE come from the germline V gene. The CDR3 contains 16 residues. Here the CDR3 DNA reads TGTGCCAGCAGCGTATCCAGCGGGAGCGACACCGGGGAGCTGTTTTTT. Its translation is CASSVSSGSDTGELFF.

The chain carries TRBV5-6 and TRBJ2-1, with TRBD2 identical over 11 bases. Germline CDR1 and CDR2: SGHDT and YYEEEE. The CDR3 spans 15 residues. With V trimmed by 3 bases and J by 5 bases, 4 bases remained unmatched. The CDR3 coding sequence is TGTGCCAGCAGCTCCGGGACTAGCGGACACAATGAGCAGTTCTTC. Protein sequence: CASSSGTSGHNEQFF.

The rearrangement links TRBV5-1 to TRBJ1-6, with a possible D match to TRBD1 (5 bases). The V end lost 0 bases, the J end lost 5 bases, and 6 bases lay between the germline ends. Germline V gives CDR1 SGHRS, CDR2 YFSETQ. This CDR3 comprises 14 residues. The CDR3 coding sequence is TGCGCCAGCAGCTTGGAGGACAATAATTCACCCCTCCACTTT. Translated: CASSLEDNNSPLHF.

The V gene is TRBV7-2, the J gene TRBJ1-1; perhaps TRBD1 as D (6 bases). The CDR3 is 17 residues long. Per germline, CDR1 SGHTA and CDR2 FQGNSA. V was shortened by 2 bases and J by 0 bases, with 16 bases between the two germline ends. The chain's CDR3 is CASSLPDRQALNTEAFF. The DNA of the CDR3 is TGTGCCAGCAGCTTACCAGACCGACAGGCCCTGAACACTGAAGCTTTCTTT.

V is TRBV9 and J is TRBJ1-2; the D gene is possibly TRBD1 (6 bases). The CDR3 length is 16 residues. Per the germline V gene, CDR1 is SGDLS and CDR2 is YYNGEE. The V gene lost 3 bases and the J gene lost 1 base, with 16 bases spanning the gap. The CDR3 DNA reads as TGTGCCAGCAGCGCAGAGGGTTGGGGACATAACTATGGCTACACCTTC. It yields the protein CASSAEGWGHNYGYTF.

The V and J genes are TRBV19 and TRBJ1-1; 8 positions agree with TRBD1. Germline V gene lookup returns CDR1 LNHDA and CDR2 SQIVND (reference sequence). Germline trimming cut 5 bases from V and 2 bases from J; bases unmatched to any gene: 7. The CDR3 has 15 amino acids. Here the CDR3 reads CASSQTGTGNTEAFF. The CDR3 coding sequence is TGTGCCAGTAGTCAAACCGGGACAGGCAACACTGAAGCTTTCTTT.

The chain links TRBV5-1 to TRBJ2-3; 10 bases align to TRBD1. The CDR3 covers 18 residues. Trimming took 1 base from V and 0 from J; bases not matched to a gene: 8. Germline V gene sequence: CDR1 SGHRS, CDR2 YFSETQ. CDR3 bases: TGCGCCAGCAGCTTGCGGGACAGGGGCCTTCCTAGCACAGATACGCAGTATTTT. Translation: CASSLRDRGLPSTDTQYF.

The chain has TRBV11-2 and TRBJ2-2, with D unclear. V lost 1 base to trimming and J lost 6 bases, with 3 bases between them. The CDR3 loop spans 12 amino acids. The V gene's germline CDR1 is SGHAT and CDR2 FQNNGV. This CDR3 is CASSLASGELFF. The CDR3 DNA sequence: TGTGCCAGCAGCTTAGCTTCCGGGGAGCTGTTTTTT.